The 29 T cell receptor beta chains given below trace back to one sample, sequenced in a study of blood T cell repertoires in COVID-19. This table comes from immunoSEQ multiplex PCR, and its TCRdb copy is limited to in-frame clones, with some not included. The sample consists of roughly 240,000 clones, approximately 85% of them appearing once. Sequencing was carried out using peripheral blood. All receptors come from a woman aged 65 to 85 with acute or convalescent COVID-19.

The rearrangement uses TRBV19 and TRBJ1-1; weak D call: TRBD1 (6 bases). The CDR3 runs to 19 residues. Germline V gives CDR1 LNHDA, CDR2 SQIVND (reference sequence). The V gene lost 7 bases and the J gene lost 0 bases, with 27 bases spanning the gap. The CDR3 loop reads CASKKFRNQGSSLNTEAFF. In DNA, the CDR3 is TGTGCCAGTAAAAAATTCAGGAATCAGGGGTCGAGCTTGAACACTGAAGCTTTCTTT.

CDR3 sequence reads: CASSIERGLGKNIQYF. The DNA of the CDR3 is TGTGCCAGTAGTATAGAACGGGGATTGGGGAAAAACATTCAGTACTTC. The chain recombines TRBV19 with TRBJ2-4; D is perhaps TRBD2 (5 bases). Germline loops: CDR1 LNHDA, CDR2 SQIVND (reference sequence). Trimming cost V 0 bases and J 4 bases, with 13 bases left between them. This CDR3 comprises 16 residues.

This CDR3 is CASSQGQGFYGYTF. The CDR3 DNA reads as TGTGCCAGCAGCCAAGGACAGGGCTTCTATGGCTACACCTTC. V is TRBV4-2 and J is TRBJ1-2, with 7 bases matching TRBD1. This CDR3 region has 14 residues. Trimming took 1 base from V and 4 from J; bases not matched to a gene: 3. The V gene's germline CDR1 is LGHNA and CDR2 YNFKEQ.

The J gene is TRBJ1-1, the V gene TRBV6-1, with D perhaps matching TRBD1 (5 bases). The CDR3 runs 14 residues. The germline gives CDR1 MNHNS, CDR2 SASEGT. Trimming removed 1 base from V and 6 bases from J, with 12 bases in between. The CDR3 spells CASSEGGLQAEAFF. The CDR3 DNA reads as TGTGCCAGCAGTGAAGGGGGTCTACAGGCTGAAGCTTTCTTT.

V usage is TRBV2 and J usage is TRBJ1-2; 9 positions agree with TRBD1. The CDR3 loop spans 13 amino acids. Looked up from germline, CDR1 is SNHLY and CDR2 is FYNNEI. Losses at the gene ends were 8 bases for V and 3 bases for J; bases not matched to a gene: 4. DNA of the CDR3: TGTGCCAGCGGGGGACAGGGAGACTATGGCTACACCTTC. Translating it yields CASGGQGDYGYTF.

V and J are TRBV11-1 and TRBJ2-4; 8 bases agree with TRBD2. The CDR3 is 14 amino acids. CDR1 SGHAT and CDR2 FQDESV come from the germline V gene (reference sequence). The V gene end was trimmed by 6 bases and the J gene end by 1 base; junction bases not matched to a gene: 2. CDR3 nucleotides: TGTGCCAGCAGTACGGGGGGGGCCAAAAACATTCAGTACTTC. This sequence encodes CASSTGGAKNIQYF.

This clone was recorded once. The rearrangement joins TRBV5-1 to TRBJ2-5; 11 nucleotides line up with TRBD2. Germline loops: CDR1 SGHRS, CDR2 YFSETQ. The J segment lost 2 bases and the V segment lost 4 bases, leaving 7 bases of the junction unmatched. The CDR3 is 16 residues long. In nucleotides, the CDR3 is TGCGCCAGCAGCCCGAGACTAGCGGGGCCACAAGAGACCCAGTACTTC. This sequence encodes CASSPRLAGPQETQYF.

The chain has TRBV5-1 and TRBJ2-1, with TRBD2 matching over 12 bases. Germline CDR1 and CDR2: SGHRS and YFSETQ. V lost 2 bases and J lost 6; bases outside the gene matches: 6. The CDR3 spans 16 residues. The CDR3 is CASSFSTSGGSNEQFF. The CDR3, as DNA: TGCGCCAGCAGCTTCTCGACTAGCGGGGGATCCAATGAGCAGTTCTTC.

The DNA of the CDR3 is TGCGCCAGCAGCCAAGAACCCTTCGCTGAGGAAAAACTGTTTTTT. Amino acid sequence: CASSQEPFAEEKLFF. The chain joins TRBV4-3 to TRBJ1-4; D uncertain. This CDR3 is built from 15 residues. The V gene's germline CDR1 is LGHNA and CDR2 YSLEER. V gave up 0 bases and J gave up 8 bases, with 13 bases separating them.

This clone was counted a few times. This chain links TRBV6-2 or TRBV6-3 with TRBJ2-7; TRBD1 matches at 7 bases. Germline V gene sequence: CDR1 MNHEY, CDR2 SVGEGT. The CDR3 contains 15 residues. The trim removed 5 bases at V and 2 bases at J, leaving 9 bases unmatched. CDR3 bases: TGTGCCAGCAGTAACTTCAGGGGGAGTCCCTACGAGCAGTACTTC. Translation gives CASSNFRGSPYEQYF.

The V gene is TRBV11-2, the J gene TRBJ1-5; D remains unclear. Trimming pared 5 bases from V and 2 bases from J, leaving 7 bases between. Germline-derived CDR1 and CDR2 are SGHAT and FQNNGV. The CDR3 contains 13 residues. This CDR3 reads CASSRERNQPQHF. Written as DNA, the CDR3 is TGTGCCAGCAGCCGAGAGCGCAATCAGCCCCAGCATTTT. The entire variable domain, with the rest obtained from reference TRBV11-2 and TRBJ1-5, is as follows: EAGVAQSPRYKIIEKRQSVAFWCNPISGHATLYWYQQILGQGPKLLIQFQNNGVVDDSQLPKDRFSAERLKGVDSTLKIQPAKLEDSAVYLCASSRERNQPQHFGDGTRLSIL.

The chain recombines TRBV19 with TRBJ1-6; no firm D call. CDR1 and CDR2 from the germline V gene are LNHDA and SQIVND (reference sequence). The V end was cut by 3 bases, the J end by 8 bases, with 11 bases between. The CDR3 runs 14 residues. In DNA form, the CDR3 reads TGTGCCAGTAGTATGGTCAGGCTCGATTCACCCCTCCACTTT. Amino acid sequence: CASSMVRLDSPLHF.

V and J are TRBV6-5 and TRBJ2-5; TRBD2 is a possible D gene (6 bases). There are 15 residues in the CDR3. Per the germline V gene, CDR1 is MNHEY and CDR2 is SVGAGI. Trimming took 7 bases from V and 4 from J, leaving 19 bases between them. Here the CDR3 DNA reads TGTGCCAGCACCCGGGCAGGGCGGGAAGGAGAGACCCAGTACTTC. Translated, it gives CASTRAGREGETQYF.

The rearrangement uses TRBV5-1 and TRBJ2-5, with D tentatively TRBD1 (5 bases). The V gene lost 4 bases and the J gene lost 3 bases, with 10 bases spanning the gap. Germline assignment: CDR1 SGHRS and CDR2 YFSETQ. The CDR3 contains 13 residues. The CDR3 here is CASSPVTEETQYF. DNA for the CDR3: TGCGCCAGCAGCCCCGTGACAGAAGAGACCCAGTACTTC.

This chain connects TRBV19 to TRBJ2-2, with 7 bases fitting TRBD1. J was trimmed by 3 bases and V by 11 bases; bases with no gene match: 9. The CDR3 is 14 amino acids. From germline, CDR1 is LNHDA and CDR2 SQIVND (reference sequence). CDR3 in amino acids: CAEGAFSDTGELFF. DNA for the CDR3: TGTGCCGAGGGGGCATTCTCGGACACCGGGGAGCTGTTTTTT.

This CDR3 reads CASSALPGGTNEKLFF. DNA of the CDR3: TGTGCCAGCAGCGCGCTACCGGGAGGGACGAATGAAAAACTGTTTTTT. The chain employs TRBV5-4 and TRBJ1-4; D might be TRBD1 (5 bases). Germline lookup yields CDR1 SGHNT and CDR2 YYREEE (reference sequence). The CDR3 totals 16 residues. The V end lost 4 bases, the J end lost 5 bases, and 18 bases lay between the germline ends.

The gene calls are TRBV7-2 and TRBJ1-5, with TRBD1 matching over 9 bases. Trimming removed 6 bases from V and 5 bases from J; junction bases left unmatched: 2. The germline V gene has CDR1 SGHTA and CDR2 FQGNSA. The CDR3 spans 13 residues. As DNA, the CDR3 is TGTGCCAGCAGACAGGGGGCCTATCAGCCCCAGCATTTT. Translated, it gives CASRQGAYQPQHF.

V is TRBV2 and J is TRBJ1-1; unclear D gene. The germline CDR1 and CDR2 sequences are SNHLY and FYNNEI. Trimming took 4 bases from V and 1 from J, leaving 7 bases between them. The CDR3 contains 13 residues. The CDR3 here is CASSVISNTEAFF. The CDR3 nucleotides are TGTGCCAGCAGTGTAATATCGAACACTGAAGCTTTCTTT.

The chain uses TRBV6-6 and TRBJ1-4; D gene unclear. The V end was cut by 4 bases, the J end by 8 bases, with 17 bases between. The germline V gene encodes CDR1 MNHNY and CDR2 SVGAGI (reference sequence). This CDR3 is built from 15 residues. CDR3 nucleotides: TGTGCCAGCAGTTTCTCCCGGGGAACAGCCGAAAAACTGTTTTTT. It encodes CASSFSRGTAEKLFF.

The rearrangement uses TRBV13 and TRBJ1-1; 11 bases line up with TRBD1. V was pared by 0 bases and J by 10 bases, with 1 base of the junction left unmatched. Germline loops: CDR1 PRHDT, CDR2 FYEKMQ (reference sequence). There are 13 residues in the CDR3. CDR3 sequence reads: CASSLGGTGGAFF. In nucleotides, the CDR3 is TGTGCCAGCAGCTTAGGCGGGACAGGGGGAGCTTTCTTT.

V and J are TRBV3-1 (or the pseudogene TRBV3-2) and TRBJ2-7; D might be TRBD1 (6 bases). The V end lost 0 bases, the J end lost 3 bases, and 9 bases lay between the germline ends. The CDR3 extends over 14 amino acids. CDR1 and CDR2 (germline): LGHDT, YNNKEL (reference sequence). The CDR3 bases are TGTGCCAGCAGCCAAGACCGGGACAACTACGAGCAGTACTTC. Translation gives CASSQDRDNYEQYF.

The V call is TRBV24-1, the J call TRBJ1-3, with 8 nucleotides matching TRBD1. The CDR3 extends over 16 amino acids. Germline trimming cut 0 bases from V and 6 bases from J; bases unmatched to any gene: 6. Germline loops: CDR1 KGHDR, CDR2 SFDVKD. Written as DNA, the CDR3 is TGTGCCACCAGTGATTTGGACAGGGGCATTGAAAACACCATATATTTT. It specifies CATSDLDRGIENTIYF.

The V and J genes are TRBV11-2 and TRBJ2-1; D call uncertain. Germline V gives CDR1 SGHAT, CDR2 FQNNGV. The CDR3 length is 12 residues. Deletions cut 5 bases from V and 10 bases from J, with 12 bases between. CDR3 DNA sequence: TGTGCCAGCAGCCCCGGTCCCCGGGAGCAGTTCTTC. As protein: CASSPGPREQFF. Looking up the rest from reference TRBV11-2 and TRBJ2-1 gives the full variable domain: EAGVAQSPRYKIIEKRQSVAFWCNPISGHATLYWYQQILGQGPKLLIQFQNNGVVDDSQLPKDRFSAERLKGVDSTLKIQPAKLEDSAVYLCASSPGPREQFFGPGTRLTVL.

This clone was observed once. This chain connects TRBV6-1 to TRBJ1-2; D gene unclear. Germline V gene sequence: CDR1 MNHNS, CDR2 SASEGT. The CDR3 totals 15 residues. The V gene lost 2 bases and the J gene lost 0 bases, with 10 bases spanning the gap. CDR3 residues: CASSEIPGTNYGYTF. The CDR3 nucleotides are TGTGCCAGCAGTGAAATTCCAGGAACTAACTATGGCTACACCTTC.

The J gene is TRBJ1-2, the V gene TRBV19; 10 bases align to TRBD1. Germline V CDR1 and CDR2: LNHDA, SQIVND (reference sequence). This CDR3 spans 14 amino acids. The J segment lost 6 bases and the V segment lost 3 bases, leaving 4 bases of the junction unmatched. The CDR3 nucleotides read TGTGCCAGTAGTATGACAGGGGGCGTGGATGGCTACACCTTC. Protein sequence: CASSMTGGVDGYTF.

The chain recombines TRBV27 with TRBJ1-5; D unclear. Trimming shortened V by 6 bases and J by 4 bases, and 10 bases separated the two germline ends. CDR1 is MNHEY and CDR2 is SMNVEV in the germline V gene (reference sequence). The CDR3 is made up of 13 amino acids. The CDR3 sequence is CASSKAENQPQHF. Written as DNA, the CDR3 is TGTGCCAGCAGCAAGGCGGAGAATCAGCCCCAGCATTTT.

V is TRBV20-1 and J is TRBJ2-7, with D hard to call. The V end lost 6 bases, the J end lost 4 bases, and 7 bases lay between the germline ends. This CDR3 has 10 amino acids. The germline CDR1 and CDR2 sequences are DFQATT and SNEGSKA (reference sequence). The CDR3 DNA reads TGCAGTGCAATAGATTACGAGCAGTACTTC. Its translation is CSAIDYEQYF.

The chain couples TRBV7-9 to TRBJ1-5; 7 bases agree with TRBD1. The J segment lost 0 bases and the V segment lost 0 bases, leaving 2 bases of the junction unmatched. This CDR3 comprises 16 residues. CDR1 is SEHNR, CDR2 FQNEAQ, per germline (reference sequence). This CDR3 reads CASSLATGYSNQPQHF. CDR3 DNA: TGTGCCAGCAGCTTAGCGACAGGGTATAGCAATCAGCCCCAGCATTTT.

The chain uses TRBV7-2 and TRBJ2-1; 12 bases agree with TRBD2. The CDR3 length is 18 residues. Unmatched junction bases numbered 12, after V lost 5 bases and J lost 4 bases. Per germline, CDR1 SGHTA and CDR2 FQGNSA. The CDR3 region is CASSPRRLAGGAYNEQFF. The DNA of the CDR3 is TGTGCCAGCAGCCCGCGCCGGCTAGCGGGGGGGGCATACAATGAGCAGTTCTTC.